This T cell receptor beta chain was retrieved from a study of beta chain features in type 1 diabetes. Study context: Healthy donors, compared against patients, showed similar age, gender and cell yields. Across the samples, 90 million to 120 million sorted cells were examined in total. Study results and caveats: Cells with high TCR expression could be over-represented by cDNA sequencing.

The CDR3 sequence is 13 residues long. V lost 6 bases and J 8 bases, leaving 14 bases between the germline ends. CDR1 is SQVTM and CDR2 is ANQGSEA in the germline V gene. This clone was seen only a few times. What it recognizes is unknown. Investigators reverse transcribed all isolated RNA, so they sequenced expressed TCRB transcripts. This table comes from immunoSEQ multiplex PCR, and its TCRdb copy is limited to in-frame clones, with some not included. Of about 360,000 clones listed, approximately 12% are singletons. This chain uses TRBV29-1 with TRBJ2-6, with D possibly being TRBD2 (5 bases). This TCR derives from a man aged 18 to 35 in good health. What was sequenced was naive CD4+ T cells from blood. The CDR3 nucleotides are TGCAGCGTAGGGCCTGGCGGGTCCAACGTCCTGACTTTC. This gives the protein CSVGPGGSNVLTF.